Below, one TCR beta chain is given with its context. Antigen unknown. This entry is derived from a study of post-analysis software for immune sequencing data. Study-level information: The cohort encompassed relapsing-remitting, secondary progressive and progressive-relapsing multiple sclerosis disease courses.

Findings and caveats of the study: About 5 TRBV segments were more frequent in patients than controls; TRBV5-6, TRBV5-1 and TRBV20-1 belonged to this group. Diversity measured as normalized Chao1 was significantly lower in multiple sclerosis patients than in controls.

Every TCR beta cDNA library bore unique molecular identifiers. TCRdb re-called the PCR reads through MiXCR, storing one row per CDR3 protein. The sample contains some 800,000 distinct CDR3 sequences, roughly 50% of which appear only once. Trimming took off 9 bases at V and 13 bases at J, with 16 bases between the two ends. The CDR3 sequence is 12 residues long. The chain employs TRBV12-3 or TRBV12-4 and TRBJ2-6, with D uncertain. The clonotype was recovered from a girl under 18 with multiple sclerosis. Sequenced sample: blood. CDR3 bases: TGTGCCAGTTCAGCCTCCCCTATTGTCCTGACTTTC. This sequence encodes CASSASPIVLTF.